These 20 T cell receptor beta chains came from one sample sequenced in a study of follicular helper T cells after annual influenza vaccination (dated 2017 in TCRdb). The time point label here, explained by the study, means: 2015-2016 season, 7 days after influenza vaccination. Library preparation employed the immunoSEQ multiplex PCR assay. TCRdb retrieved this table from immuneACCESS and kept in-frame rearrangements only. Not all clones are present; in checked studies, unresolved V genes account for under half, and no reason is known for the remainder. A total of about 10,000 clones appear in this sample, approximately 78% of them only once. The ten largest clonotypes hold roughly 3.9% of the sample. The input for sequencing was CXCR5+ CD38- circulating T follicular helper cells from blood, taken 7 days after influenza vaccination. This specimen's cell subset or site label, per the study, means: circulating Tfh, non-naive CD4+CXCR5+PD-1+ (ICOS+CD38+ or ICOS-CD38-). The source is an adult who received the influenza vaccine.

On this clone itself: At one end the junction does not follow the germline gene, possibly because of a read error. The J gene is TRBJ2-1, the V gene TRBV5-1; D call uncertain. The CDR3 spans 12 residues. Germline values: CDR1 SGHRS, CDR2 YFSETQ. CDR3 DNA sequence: TGCGCCAGCAGCTTGGATTATCGGCCCCCCCTCTTC. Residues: CASSLDYRPPLF.

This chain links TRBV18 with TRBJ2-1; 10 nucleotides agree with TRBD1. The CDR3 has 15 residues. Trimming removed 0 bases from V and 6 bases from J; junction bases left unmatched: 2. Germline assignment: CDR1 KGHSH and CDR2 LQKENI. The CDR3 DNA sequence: TGTGCCAGCTCACCACCTGGGACAGGGGCCAATGAGCAGTTCTTC. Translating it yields CASSPPGTGANEQFF.

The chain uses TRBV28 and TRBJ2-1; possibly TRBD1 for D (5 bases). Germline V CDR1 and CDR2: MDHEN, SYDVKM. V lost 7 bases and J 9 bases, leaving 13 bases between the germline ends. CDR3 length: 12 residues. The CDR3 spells CASMINQGEQFF. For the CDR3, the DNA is TGTGCCAGCATGATAAATCAGGGTGAGCAGTTCTTC.

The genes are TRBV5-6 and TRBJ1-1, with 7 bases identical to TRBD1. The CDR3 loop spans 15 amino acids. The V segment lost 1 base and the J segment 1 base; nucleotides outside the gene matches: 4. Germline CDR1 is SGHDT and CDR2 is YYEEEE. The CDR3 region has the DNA TGTGCCAGCAGCTTGACAGGGGAAGGGAACACTGAAGCTTTCTTT. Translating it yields CASSLTGEGNTEAFF.

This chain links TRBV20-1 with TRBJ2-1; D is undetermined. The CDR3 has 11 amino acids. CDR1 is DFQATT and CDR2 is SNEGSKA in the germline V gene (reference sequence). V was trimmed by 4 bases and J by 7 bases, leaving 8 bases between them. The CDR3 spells CSAIRTNEQFF. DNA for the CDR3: TGCAGTGCTATAAGGACGAATGAGCAGTTCTTC.

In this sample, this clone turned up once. The CDR3 spells CASRTGTVSYNEQFF. In DNA, the CDR3 is TGTGCCAGCAGAACCGGGACCGTAAGCTACAATGAGCAGTTCTTC. The chain employs TRBV6-1 and TRBJ2-1; D may be TRBD1 or TRBD2 (5 bases each). This CDR3 has 15 amino acids. V was clipped by 6 bases and J by 3 bases, with 15 bases between them. From germline, CDR1 is MNHNS and CDR2 SASEGT.

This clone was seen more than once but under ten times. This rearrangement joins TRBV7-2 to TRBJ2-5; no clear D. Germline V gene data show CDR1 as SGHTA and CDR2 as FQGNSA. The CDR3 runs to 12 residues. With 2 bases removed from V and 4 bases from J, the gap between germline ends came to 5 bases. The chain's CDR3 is CASSLMGETQYF. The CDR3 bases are TGTGCCAGCAGCTTAATGGGAGAGACCCAGTACTTC.

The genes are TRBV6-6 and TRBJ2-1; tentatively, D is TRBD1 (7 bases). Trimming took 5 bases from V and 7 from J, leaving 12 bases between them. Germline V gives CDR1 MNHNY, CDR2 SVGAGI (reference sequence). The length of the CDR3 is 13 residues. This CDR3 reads CASSIQGGNEQFF. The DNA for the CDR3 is TGTGCCAGCAGTATTCAGGGGGGAAATGAGCAGTTCTTC.

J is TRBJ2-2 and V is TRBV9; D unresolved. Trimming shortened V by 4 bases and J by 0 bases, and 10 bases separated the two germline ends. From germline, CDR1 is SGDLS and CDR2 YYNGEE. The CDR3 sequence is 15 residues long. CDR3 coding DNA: TGTGCCAGCAGCCTCTTTGGATCGAACACCGGGGAGCTGTTTTTT. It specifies CASSLFGSNTGELFF.

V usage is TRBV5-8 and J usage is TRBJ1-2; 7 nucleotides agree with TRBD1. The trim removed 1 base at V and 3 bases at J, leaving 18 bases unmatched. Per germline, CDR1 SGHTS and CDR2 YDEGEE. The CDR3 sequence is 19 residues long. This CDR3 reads CASSLFGTAAASLDYGYTF. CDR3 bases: TGTGCCAGCAGCTTGTTTGGGACAGCCGCCGCCTCCTTGGACTATGGCTACACCTTC.

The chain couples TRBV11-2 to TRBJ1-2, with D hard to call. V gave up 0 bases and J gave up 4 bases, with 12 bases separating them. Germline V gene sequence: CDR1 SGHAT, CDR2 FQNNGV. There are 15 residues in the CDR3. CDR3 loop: CASSLDSGDTYGYTF. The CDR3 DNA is TGTGCCAGCAGCTTAGATTCGGGTGATACCTATGGCTACACCTTC. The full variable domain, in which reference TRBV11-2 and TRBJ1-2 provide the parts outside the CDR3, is EAGVAQSPRYKIIEKRQSVAFWCNPISGHATLYWYQQILGQGPKLLIQFQNNGVVDDSQLPKDRFSAERLKGVDSTLKIQPAKLEDSAVYLCASSLDSGDTYGYTFGSGTRLTVV.

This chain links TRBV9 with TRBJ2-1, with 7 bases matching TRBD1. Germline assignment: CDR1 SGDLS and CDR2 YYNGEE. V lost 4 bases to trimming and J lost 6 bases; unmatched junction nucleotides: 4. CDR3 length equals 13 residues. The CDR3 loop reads CASSFRQGNEQFF. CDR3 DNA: TGTGCCAGCAGCTTCCGACAGGGCAATGAGCAGTTCTTC.

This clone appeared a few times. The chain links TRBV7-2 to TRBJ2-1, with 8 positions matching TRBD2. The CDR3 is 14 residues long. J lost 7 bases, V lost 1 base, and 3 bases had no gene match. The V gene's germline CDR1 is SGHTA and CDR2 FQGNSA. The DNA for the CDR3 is TGTGCCAGCAGCTTAGACCGGGGGGGTAATGAGCAGTTCTTC. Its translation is CASSLDRGGNEQFF.

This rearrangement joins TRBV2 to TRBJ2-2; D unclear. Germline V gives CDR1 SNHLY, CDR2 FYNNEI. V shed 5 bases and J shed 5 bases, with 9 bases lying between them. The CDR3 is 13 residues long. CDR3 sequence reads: CASSTTRTGELFF. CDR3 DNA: TGTGCCAGCAGTACCACGAGAACCGGGGAGCTGTTTTTT.

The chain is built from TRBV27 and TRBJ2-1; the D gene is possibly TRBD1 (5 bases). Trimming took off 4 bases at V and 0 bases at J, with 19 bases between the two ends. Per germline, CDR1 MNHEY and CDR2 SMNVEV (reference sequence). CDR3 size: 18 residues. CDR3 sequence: CASSYRQPSYSSYNEQFF. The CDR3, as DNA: TGTGCCAGCAGTTACAGACAGCCTTCATACAGCTCCTACAATGAGCAGTTCTTC.

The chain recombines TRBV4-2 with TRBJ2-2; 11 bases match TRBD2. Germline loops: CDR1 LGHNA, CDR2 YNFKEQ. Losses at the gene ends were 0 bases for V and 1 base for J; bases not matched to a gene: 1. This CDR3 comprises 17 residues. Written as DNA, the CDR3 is TGTGCCAGCAGCCAAGACCTAGCGGGGGGGAACACCGGGGAGCTGTTTTTT. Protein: CASSQDLAGGNTGELFF.

CDR3 protein: CASKRDGTDTQYF. The CDR3 region has the DNA TGTGCCAGCAAAAGGGATGGCACAGATACGCAGTATTTT. The chain uses TRBV6-5 and TRBJ2-3, with unresolved D. Germline V gene sequence: CDR1 MNHEY, CDR2 SVGAGI. V shed 7 bases and J shed 1 base, with 9 bases lying between them. This CDR3 has 13 residues.

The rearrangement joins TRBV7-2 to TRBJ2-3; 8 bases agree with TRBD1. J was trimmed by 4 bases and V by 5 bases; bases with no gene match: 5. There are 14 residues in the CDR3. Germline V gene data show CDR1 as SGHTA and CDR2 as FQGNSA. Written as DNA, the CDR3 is TGTGCCAGCAGCCCGACAGGGGACCCAGATACGCAGTATTTT. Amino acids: CASSPTGDPDTQYF.

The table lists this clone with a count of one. The CDR3 loop reads CAWRRAGQGYEKLFF. The CDR3 DNA is TGTGCCTGGAGAAGGGCGGGACAGGGGTATGAAAAACTGTTTTTT. The chain has TRBV30 and TRBJ1-4; TRBD1 agrees at 10 bases. Germline loops: CDR1 GTSNPN, CDR2 SVGIG (reference sequence). Trimming at V came to 3 bases and at J to 6 bases, leaving 7 bases not matched to a gene. The CDR3 length is 15 residues.

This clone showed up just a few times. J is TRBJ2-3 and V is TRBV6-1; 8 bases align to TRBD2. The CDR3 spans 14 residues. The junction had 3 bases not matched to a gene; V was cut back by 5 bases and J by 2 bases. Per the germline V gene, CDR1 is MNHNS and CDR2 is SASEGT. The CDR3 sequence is CASSWRGDTDTQYF. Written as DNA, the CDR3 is TGTGCCAGCAGTTGGCGGGGGGACACAGATACGCAGTATTTT.